Sequencing of this T cell receptor (beta chain) was carried out in a study of CD8+ T cells in alopecia areata. This clone appeared a few times. The antigen remains unidentified. V gave up 7 bases and J gave up 1 base, with 17 bases separating them. Germline V lookup: CDR1 LNHDA, CDR2 SQIVND (reference sequence). The length of the CDR3 is 16 residues. The sequencing template was cDNA reverse transcribed from extracted RNA. Measured with immunoSEQ multiplex PCR; TCRdb has only the in-frame clones, and not every one. The sample has approximately 210,000 clones; 43% are singletons. General study results and limits: Affected lesional scalp, above all in alopecia totalis/universalis, was more clonal than normal scalp. Just one nonresponder means the tie between baseline CD8+ expansion and response stays uncertain.

As for treatment: oral pan-JAK inhibitor, 5-10 mg twice daily. Sample: CD4+ T cells sorted from blood, taken at roughly week 38, from a patient treated with tofacitinib. This clonotype was sampled from a human donor with alopecia areata. V and J are TRBV19 and TRBJ2-4; D possibly corresponds to TRBD2 (6 bases). In DNA, the CDR3 is TGTGCCAGTACCGAAAGCGGGTCAGGGGCCAAAAACATTCAGTACTTC. This sequence encodes CASTESGSGAKNIQYF.